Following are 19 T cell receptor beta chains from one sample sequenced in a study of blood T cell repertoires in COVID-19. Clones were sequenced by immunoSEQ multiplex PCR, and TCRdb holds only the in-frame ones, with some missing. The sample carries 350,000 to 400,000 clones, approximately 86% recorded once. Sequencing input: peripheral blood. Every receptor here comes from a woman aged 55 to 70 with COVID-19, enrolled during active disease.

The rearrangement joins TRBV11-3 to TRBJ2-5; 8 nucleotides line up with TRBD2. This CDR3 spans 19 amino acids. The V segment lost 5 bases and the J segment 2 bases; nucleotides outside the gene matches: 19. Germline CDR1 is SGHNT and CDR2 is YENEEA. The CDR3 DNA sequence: TGTGCCAGCAGCGGGATTCAGGGCCGGTGGGGCGGGGGGCAAGAGACCCAGTACTTC. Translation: CASSGIQGRWGGGQETQYF.

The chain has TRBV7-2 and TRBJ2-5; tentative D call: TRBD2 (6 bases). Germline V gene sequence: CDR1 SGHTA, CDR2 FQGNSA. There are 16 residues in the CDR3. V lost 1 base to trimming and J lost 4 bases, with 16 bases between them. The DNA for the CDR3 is TGTGCCAGCAGCTTAGGTAATAGCGGAATTCGAGAGACCCAGTACTTC. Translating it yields CASSLGNSGIRETQYF.

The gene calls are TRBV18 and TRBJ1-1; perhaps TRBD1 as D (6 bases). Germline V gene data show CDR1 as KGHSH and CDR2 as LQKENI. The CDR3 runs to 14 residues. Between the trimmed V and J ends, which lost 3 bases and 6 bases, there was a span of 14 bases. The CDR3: CASSPDRTSSEAFF. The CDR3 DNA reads TGTGCCAGCTCACCTGACAGGACATCGTCTGAAGCTTTCTTT.

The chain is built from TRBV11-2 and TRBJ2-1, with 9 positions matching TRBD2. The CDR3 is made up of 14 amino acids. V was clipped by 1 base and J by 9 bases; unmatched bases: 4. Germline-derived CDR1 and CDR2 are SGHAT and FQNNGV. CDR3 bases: TGTGCCAGCAGCTTAGGGACTAGCGCTTTTGAGCAGTTCTTC. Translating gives CASSLGTSAFEQFF. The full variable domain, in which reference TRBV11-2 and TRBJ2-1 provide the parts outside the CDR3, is EAGVAQSPRYKIIEKRQSVAFWCNPISGHATLYWYQQILGQGPKLLIQFQNNGVVDDSQLPKDRFSAERLKGVDSTLKIQPAKLEDSAVYLCASSLGTSAFEQFFGPGTRLTVL.

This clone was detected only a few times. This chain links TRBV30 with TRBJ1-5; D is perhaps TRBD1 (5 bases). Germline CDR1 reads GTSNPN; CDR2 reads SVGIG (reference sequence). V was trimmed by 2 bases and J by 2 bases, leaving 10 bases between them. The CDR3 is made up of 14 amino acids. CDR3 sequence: CAWSFGGGNQPQHF. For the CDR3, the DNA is TGTGCCTGGAGTTTCGGGGGAGGCAATCAGCCCCAGCATTTT.

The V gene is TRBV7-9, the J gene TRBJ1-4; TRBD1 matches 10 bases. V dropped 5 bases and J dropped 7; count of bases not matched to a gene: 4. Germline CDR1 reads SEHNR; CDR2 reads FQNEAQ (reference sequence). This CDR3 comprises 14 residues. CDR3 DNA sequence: TGTGCCAGCAGCCCCCGGACAGGGGGTGAAAAACTGTTTTTT. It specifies CASSPRTGGEKLFF.

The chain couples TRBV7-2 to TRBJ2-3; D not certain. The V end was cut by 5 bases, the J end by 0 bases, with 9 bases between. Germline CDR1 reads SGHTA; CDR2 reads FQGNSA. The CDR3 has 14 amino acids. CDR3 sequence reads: CASSPTYSTDTQYF. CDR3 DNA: TGTGCCAGCAGCCCAACCTATAGCACAGATACGCAGTATTTT.

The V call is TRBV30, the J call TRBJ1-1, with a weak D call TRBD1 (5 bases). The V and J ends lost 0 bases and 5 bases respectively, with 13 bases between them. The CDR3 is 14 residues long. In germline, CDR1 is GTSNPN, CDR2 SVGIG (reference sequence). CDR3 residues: CAWSVGGVETEAFF. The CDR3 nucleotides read TGTGCCTGGAGTGTGGGAGGGGTTGAGACTGAAGCTTTCTTT.

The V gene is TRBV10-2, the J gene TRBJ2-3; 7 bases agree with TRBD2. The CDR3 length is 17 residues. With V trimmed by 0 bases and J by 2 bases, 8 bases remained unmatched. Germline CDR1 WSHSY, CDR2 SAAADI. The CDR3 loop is CASSESPQRGYTDTQYF. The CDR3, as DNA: TGCGCCAGCAGTGAGTCTCCCCAGCGGGGTTACACAGATACGCAGTATTTT.

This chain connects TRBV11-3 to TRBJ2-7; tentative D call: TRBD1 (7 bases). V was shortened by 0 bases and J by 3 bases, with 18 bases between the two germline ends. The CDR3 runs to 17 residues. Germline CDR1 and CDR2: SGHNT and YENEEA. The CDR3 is CASSLEGSFRGVYEQYF. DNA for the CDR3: TGTGCCAGCAGCTTAGAGGGGAGCTTCAGGGGGGTCTACGAGCAGTACTTC.

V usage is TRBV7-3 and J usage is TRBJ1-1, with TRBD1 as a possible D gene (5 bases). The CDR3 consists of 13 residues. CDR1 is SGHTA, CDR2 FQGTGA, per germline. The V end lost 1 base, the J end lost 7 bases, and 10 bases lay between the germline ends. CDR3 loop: CASSLMGEGEAFF. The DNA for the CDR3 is TGTGCCAGCAGCTTAATGGGGGAGGGTGAAGCTTTCTTT.

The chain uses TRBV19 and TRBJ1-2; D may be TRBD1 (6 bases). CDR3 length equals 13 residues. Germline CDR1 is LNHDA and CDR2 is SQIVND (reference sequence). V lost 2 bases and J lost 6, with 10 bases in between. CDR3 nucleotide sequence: TGTGCCAGTAGTATATCTCGGACAGATGGCTACACCTTC. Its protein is CASSISRTDGYTF.

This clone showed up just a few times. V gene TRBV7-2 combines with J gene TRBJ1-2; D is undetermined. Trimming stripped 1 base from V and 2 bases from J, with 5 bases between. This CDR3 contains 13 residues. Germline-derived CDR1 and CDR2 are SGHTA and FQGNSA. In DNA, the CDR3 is TGTGCCAGCAGCTTAGAGCTGAACTATGGCTACACCTTC. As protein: CASSLELNYGYTF.

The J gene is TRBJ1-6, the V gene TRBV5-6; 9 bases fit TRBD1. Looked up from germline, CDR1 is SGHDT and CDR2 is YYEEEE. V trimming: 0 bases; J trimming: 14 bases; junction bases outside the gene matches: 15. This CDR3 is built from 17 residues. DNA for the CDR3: TGTGCCAGCAGCTTGGTATATGAAGGGGGGACAGGGAGAACCCTCCACTTT. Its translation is CASSLVYEGGTGRTLHF. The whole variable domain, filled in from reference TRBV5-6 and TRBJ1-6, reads DAGVTQSPTHLIKTRGQQVTLRCSPKSGHDTVSWYQQALGQGPQFIFQYYEEEERQRGNFPDRFSGHQFPNYSSELNVNALLLGDSALYLCASSLVYEGGTGRTLHFGNGTRLTVT.

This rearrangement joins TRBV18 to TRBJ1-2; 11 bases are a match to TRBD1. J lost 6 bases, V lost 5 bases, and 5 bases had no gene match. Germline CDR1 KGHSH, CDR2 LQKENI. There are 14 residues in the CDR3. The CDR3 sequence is CASSRTGGEDGYTF. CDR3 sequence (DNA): TGTGCCAGCTCAAGGACAGGGGGCGAAGATGGCTACACCTTC.

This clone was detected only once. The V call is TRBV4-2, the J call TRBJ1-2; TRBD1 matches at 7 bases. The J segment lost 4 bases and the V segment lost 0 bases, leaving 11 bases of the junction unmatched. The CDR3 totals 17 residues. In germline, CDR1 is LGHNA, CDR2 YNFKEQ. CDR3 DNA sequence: TGTGCCAGCAGCCAAGATTGGGGACAGACAGTGATCTATGGCTACACCTTC. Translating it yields CASSQDWGQTVIYGYTF.

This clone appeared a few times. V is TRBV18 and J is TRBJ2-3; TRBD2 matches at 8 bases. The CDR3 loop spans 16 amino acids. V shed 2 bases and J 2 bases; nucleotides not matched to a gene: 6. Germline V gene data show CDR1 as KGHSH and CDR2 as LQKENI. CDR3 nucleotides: TGTGCCAGCTCACCATCGGCGGGGGGCCTCACAGATACGCAGTATTTT. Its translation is CASSPSAGGLTDTQYF.

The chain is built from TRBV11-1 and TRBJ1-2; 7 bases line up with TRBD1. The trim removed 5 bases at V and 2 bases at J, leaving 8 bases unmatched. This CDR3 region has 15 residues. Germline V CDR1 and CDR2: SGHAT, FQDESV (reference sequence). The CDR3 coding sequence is TGTGCCAGCAGCCAAGGACAGGACTACAACTATGGCTACACCTTC. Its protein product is CASSQGQDYNYGYTF.

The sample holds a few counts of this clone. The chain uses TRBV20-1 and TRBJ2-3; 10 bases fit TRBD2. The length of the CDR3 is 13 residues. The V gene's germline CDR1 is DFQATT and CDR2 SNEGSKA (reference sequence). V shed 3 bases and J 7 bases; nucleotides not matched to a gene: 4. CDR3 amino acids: CSASDSGGNTQYF. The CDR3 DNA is TGCAGTGCTAGTGATAGCGGGGGGAATACGCAGTATTTT.